These 4 T cell receptor beta chains originate from one sample sequenced in a study of cytomegalovirus exposure and HLA in healthy donors. It was with 60 Vbeta and 13 Jbeta primers that the PCR ran. The method was immunoSEQ multiplex PCR; TCRdb's version includes in-frame clones alone and lacks a portion of them. This sample has about 140,000 clones, with roughly 75% found just once. Material: PBMCs. The receptors here all came from a man in his forties or fifties in good health and CMV-seronegative.

The chain links TRBV28 to TRBJ2-4; a possible D gene is TRBD1 (5 bases). CDR1 and CDR2 from the germline V gene are MDHEN and SYDVKM. V gave up 5 bases and J gave up 0 bases, with 11 bases separating them. The CDR3 runs 15 residues. The CDR3 reads CASSAGHLAKNIQYF. CDR3 DNA sequence: TGTGCCAGCAGTGCCGGACACCTAGCCAAAAACATTCAGTACTTC.

The chain carries TRBV5-1 and TRBJ1-3, with TRBD1 matching 8 bases. Looked up from germline, CDR1 is SGHRS and CDR2 is YFSETQ. The V gene end was trimmed by 4 bases and the J gene end by 6 bases; junction bases not matched to a gene: 6. The CDR3 covers 14 residues. The CDR3 here is CASSPGQGANTIYF. CDR3 DNA sequence: TGCGCCAGCAGCCCTGGACAGGGCGCAAACACCATATATTTT.

The chain has TRBV5-1 and TRBJ2-2, with a tentative D call TRBD2 (5 bases). Deletions cut 0 bases from V and 6 bases from J, with 9 bases between. The germline gives CDR1 SGHRS, CDR2 YFSETQ. This CDR3 is built from 14 residues. CDR3 sequence reads: CASSLARAAGELFF. CDR3 in DNA: TGCGCCAGCAGCTTGGCGAGGGCCGCCGGGGAGCTGTTTTTT.

The gene calls are TRBV5-1 and TRBJ2-7, with 10 bases matching TRBD2. The CDR3 sequence is 17 residues long. Germline V gene data show CDR1 as SGHRS and CDR2 as YFSETQ. V was pared by 1 base and J by 0 bases, with 7 bases of the junction left unmatched. The CDR3 here is CASSLTRASGGSYEQYF. The CDR3 DNA sequence: TGCGCCAGCAGCTTGACCCGGGCTAGCGGGGGCTCCTACGAGCAGTACTTC.